These T cell receptor beta chains were read from a single sample in a study of CD8 T cells in ankylosing spondylitis. MiXCR, run by TCRdb on the 5' RACE reads, gives a single entry per CDR3 protein. The data contain approximately 42,000 distinct CDR3 sequences, just under 4% of them singletons. Specimen: blood, either unsorted or a sorted T cell fraction (not recorded which). Receptors were obtained from a female donor with ankylosing spondylitis or in good health (not recorded which). Both conserved end residues are trimmed from each CDR3. Each record gives: J gene, V gene, CDR3 protein.

TRBJ1-2 | TRBV9 | ASSVEGLDYGYT
TRBJ2-1 | TRBV9 | ASSVEASGGLNEQF
TRBJ2-2 | TRBV9 | ASRGSNTGELF
TRBJ2-1 | TRBV9 | ASSLGLAGGRNEQF
TRBJ1-3 | TRBV9 | ASSVYHLAGLSGNTIY
TRBJ2-5 | TRBV9 | ASSRRQWETQY
TRBJ2-2 | TRBV9 | ASSVYSGGAFGTGELF
TRBJ2-3 | TRBV9 | ASSVSSVSKDTQY
TRBJ1-2 | TRBV9 | ASSGAPGYGYT
TRBJ2-1 | TRBV9 | ASSADLGAYNEQF
TRBJ2-1 | TRBV9 | ASSLGTGGRFEQF
TRBJ1-1 | TRBV9 | ASSPQSGVYTEAF
TRBJ2-1 | TRBV9 | ASSPTYNEQF
TRBJ2-1 | TRBV9 | ASSARDHLSEQF
TRBJ2-3 | TRBV9 | ASSAHLGEGGSTDTQY
TRBJ2-5 | TRBV9 | ASSVGIGQETQY
TRBJ2-2 | TRBV9 | ASSVVEAGGRNTGELF
TRBJ2-7 | TRBV9 | ASSVEMGRPYEQY
TRBJ2-5 | TRBV9 | ASSVLQGPQETQY
TRBJ2-7 | TRBV9 | ASSQAGVYEQY
TRBJ2-1 | TRBV9 | ASSVDRRDEQF
TRBJ2-7 | TRBV9 | ASSVASTAHYEQY
TRBJ1-5 | TRBV9 | ASSAQGNQPQH
TRBJ1-6 | TRBV9 | ASSTSGTGAGPLH
TRBJ1-2 | TRBV9 | ASSRSLAGEGYGYT
TRBJ2-5 | TRBV9 | ASSVSLTGLAAQETQY
TRBJ1-2 | TRBV9 | ASSPIASTRGGGYT
TRBJ2-1 | TRBV9 | ASSPGLAGAGGYNEQF
TRBJ1-2 | TRBV9 | ASSPRGTVNYGYT
TRBJ2-5 | TRBV9 | ASSPRQGQETQY
TRBJ2-3 | TRBV9 | ASSVGIGAGITDTQY
TRBJ2-5 | TRBV9 | ASSPDWGAEETQY
TRBJ1-3 | TRBV9 | ASSVGVVEMTSGNTIY
TRBJ1-2 | TRBV9 | ASSDGGSYGYT
TRBJ1-1 | TRBV9 | ASSVGRDSFTEAF
TRBJ2-2 | TRBV9 | ASSISQGRGSNTGELF
TRBJ1-4 | TRBV9 | ASSVPGANEKLF
TRBJ2-3 | TRBV9 | ASSPRLLQLPPDTQY
TRBJ2-3 | TRBV9 | ASSGAPGDTQY
TRBJ1-1 | TRBV9 | ASSAQREAF
TRBJ2-3 | TRBV9 | ASSVKLSGGDTQY
TRBJ1-2 | TRBV9 | ASSQSYGYT
TRBJ2-7 | TRBV9 | ASSVGRDRAHEQY
TRBJ2-5 | TRBV9 | ASSVAKGKIQETQY